These T cell receptor beta chains were read from a single sample in a study of glioma-infiltrating T cells. TCRdb re-analysed the multiplex PCR reads in MiXCR, keeping a single row per CDR3 protein. Of 9,500 to 13,000 distinct CDR3 sequences in the sample, approximately 60% are singletons; the top ten hold about a fifth. The sequenced sample was glioma tissue, nonneoplastic brain tissue, or PBMCs (not recorded which). The source of these receptors is a human donor with low-grade glioma or glioblastoma, undergoing nonglioma brain surgery, or in good health (not recorded which). CDR3s include the opening cysteine and the closing phenylalanine or tryptophan. D genes are given only for firm matches. Only part of the rows carry a size: once, few, many, or a class if the clone is expanded.

>TRBV5-4|NA|medium-sized|TRBJ1-2
TGTGCCAGCAGCTTGGACAGAAACTATGGCTACACCTTC
CASSLDRNYGYTF
>TRBV12-3/TRBV12-4|NA|many|TRBJ1-6
TGTGCCAGCAGCGTCCGGTACCGGCATGCTAATTCACCCCTCCACTTT
CASSVRYRHANSPLHF
>TRBV30|TRBD2|many|TRBJ2-7
TGTGCCCTAACAAGGACTAGCGCCATCTCCTACGAGCAGTACTTC
CALTRTSAISYEQYF
>TRBV3-1|NA|medium-sized|TRBJ1-2
TGTGCCAGCAGCATCCGACAGTATGGCTACACCTTC
CASSIRQYGYTF
>TRBV20-1|NA|NA|TRBJ1-2
TGCAGTGCTAACGAGGGAAAGTCTTATGGCTACACCTTC
CSANEGKSYGYTF
>TRBV28|NA|NA|TRBJ2-7
TGTGCCAGCAGTTCTCTTGAGACTAGTAAAGAGCAGTACTTC
CASSSLETSKEQYF
>TRBV10-1|NA|NA|TRBJ1-1
TGCGCCAGCTACCTTTACAATTCCAACACTGAAGCTTTCTTT
CASYLYNSNTEAFF
>TRBV3-1|NA|medium-sized|TRBJ2-1
TGTGCCAGCAGCCGCGCCGGGCAGGCCGGCAATGAGCAGTTCTTC
CASSRAGQAGNEQFF
>TRBV28|TRBD2|NA|TRBJ2-5
TGCGCCAGCAGTTTCAGCGGGGGGAAAGAGACCCAGTACTTC
CASSFSGGKETQYF
>TRBV6-1|NA|medium-sized|TRBJ2-4
TGTGCCAGCAGCCCGCCGGGGGCCAAAAACATTCAGTACTTC
CASSPPGAKNIQYF
>TRBV28|NA|NA|TRBJ2-7
TGTGCCAGCAGCTTATTGGGCGTCTCGTTAAGCTCCTACGAGCAGTACTTC
CASSLLGVSLSSYEQYF
>TRBV2|TRBD2|medium-sized|TRBJ2-1
TGTGCCAGCAGTGGACTAGCGGGATCATACAATGAGCAGTTCTTC
CASSGLAGSYNEQFF
>TRBV5-1|TRBD1|many|TRBJ2-2
TGCGCCAGCAGCTTGGTGACAGGGGTAACCGGGGAGCTGTTTTTT
CASSLVTGVTGELFF
>TRBV7-9|NA|NA|TRBJ2-1
TGTGCCAGCGGCTTAGACCCCCGGCTAGTAGAAAACGAGCAGTTCTTC
CASGLDPRLVENEQFF
>TRBV13|NA|NA|TRBJ1-1
TGTGCCAGCGGCTCCACAAGAACCGAAGCTTTATTT
CASGSTRTEALF
>TRBV6-1|NA|many|TRBJ2-7
TGTGCCAGCACTTCGAAGAGGGGGGGGGGCGCCCCCTACGAGCAGTACTTC
CASTSKRGGGAPYEQYF
>TRBV15|TRBD1|NA|TRBJ2-1
TGTGCCACAGGCAGAGGGGGGGACAGGGATGAGCAGTTCTTC
CATGRGGDRDEQFF
>TRBV2|TRBD2|NA|TRBJ2-2
TGTGCCAGCACCCGGACTAGCGTGAGTATCGGGGAGCTGTTTTTT
CASTRTSVSIGELFF
>TRBV29-1|NA|NA|TRBJ1-1
TGCAGCGTTGTTGACTCCGGGGCAGAAGCTTTCTTT
CSVVDSGAEAFF
>TRBV2|NA|NA|TRBJ1-1
TGTGCAAGCAGTGAAGCGAAGGGGCACACTGAAGCTTCCTTT
CASSEAKGHTEASF
>TRBV5-1|NA|once|TRBJ2-2
TGCGCCAGCAGCTTTCTGGACACCGGGGAGCTGTTTTTT
CASSFLDTGELFF
>TRBV4-2|NA|NA|TRBJ2-1
TGTGCCAGCAGCCAGGATGACTACGTAAATGAGGAGTTCTTC
CASSQDDYVNEEFF
>TRBV19|TRBD1|NA|TRBJ2-2
TGTGCAAGTAGTATAGGAACGACAGGGTTTTTGGCCGGGGAGCTGTTTTTT
CASSIGTTGFLAGELFF
>TRBV15|TRBD1|NA|TRBJ2-1
TGTGCCACCAGCAGCCTACCGGGACAGGGCTACAATGAGCAGTTCTTC
CATSSLPGQGYNEQFF
>TRBV7-2|NA|NA|TRBJ2-3
TGTGCCAGCAGCTTAACAGGTATTGATCTTGAGCAGTATTTT
CASSLTGIDLEQYF
>TRBV20-1|TRBD2|NA|TRBJ2-3
TGCAGTGCTAGAGAAGCGGGACGGCCAGAGATAGTACCCACATATACGCAGTATTTT
CSAREAGRPEIVPTYTQYF
>TRBV6-1|NA|NA|TRBJ1-2
TGTGCCAGCAGAGCAGGCAGGGAGTTCCTCTATGGCTACACGTTC
CASRAGREFLYGYTF
>TRBV28|NA|NA|TRBJ2-5
TGTGCCAGCCGTTTCTTAGACAGGCCGGTGGAGACCCAGTACTTC
CASRFLDRPVETQYF
>TRBV4-2|NA|NA|TRBJ2-6
TGTGCCAGCAGGTTAGCGTTCAAGGCGATTGGGGCCAACGTCCTGACTTTC
CASRLAFKAIGANVLTF
>TRBV18|NA|NA|TRBJ1-3
TGTGCCAGCTCACCACCGGTAGAATCTGGAAACACCATATATTTT
CASSPPVESGNTIYF
>TRBV24-1|NA|medium-sized|TRBJ1-1
TGTGCCACCAGTGATCACGGGGGCACTGAAGCTTTCTTT
CATSDHGGTEAFF
>TRBV28|NA|medium-sized|TRBJ1-2
TGTGCCAGCAGTTATAAGGGCCGCTCGACCAACTTC
CASSYKGRSTNF
>TRBV20-1|NA|many|TRBJ2-6
TGCAGTGCTAGAGATCGGTTAACTGGGGCCAACGTCCTGACTTTC
CSARDRLTGANVLTF
>TRBV2|NA|NA|TRBJ1-1
TGTGCCAAAAGGCCCCCAAAGAACACTGAAGCTTTCTTT
CAKRPPKNTEAFF
>TRBV10-3|TRBD1|once|TRBJ1-5
TGTGCCATCGGGGGAAAGGGGGCTGGCCAGCCCCAGAATTTT
CAIGGKGAGQPQNF
>TRBV3-1|NA|NA|TRBJ1-1
TGTGCCAGCAGCCAAGACTGGAGGGACAATGAAGCTTTCTTT
CASSQDWRDNEAFF
>TRBV6-1|NA|NA|TRBJ1-2
TGTGCCAGCACCCAAGGGGCACAGGGTTATGGCTACATCTTC
CASTQGAQGYGYIF
>TRBV7-3|NA|many|TRBJ2-3
TGTGCCAGCAGCTTAGGTAGGGCAGGAGCCACAGATACGCAGTATTTT
CASSLGRAGATDTQYF
>TRBV28|NA|NA|TRBJ1-4
TGTGCCAGCAGTTTGGTAAAGGTGGAGGTTGAAAAACTGTTTTTT
CASSLVKVEVEKLFF
>TRBV28|TRBD1|NA|TRBJ2-5
TGTGCCAGCAGTTTAGGCCAAAGGGGGCCCAAGTACTTC
CASSLGQRGPKYF
>TRBV6-2/TRBV6-3|NA|NA|TRBJ2-3
TGTGCCAGCTGCTACCAGATGACTAGAGGGATTGATACGCAGTATTTT
CASCYQMTRGIDTQYF
>TRBV20-1|NA|NA|TRBJ2-1
TGCAGTGCCACAGGGATAGGGGGACGCTACAATGAGCGGTTCTTC
CSATGIGGRYNERFF
>TRBV2|NA|NA|TRBJ1-1
TGTGCCAGCAGGGGAGTGAACACTGAAGCTTTCTTT
CASRGVNTEAFF
>TRBV6-5|NA|NA|TRBJ2-3
TGTGCCAGCAGTGAAAGTCCAGGGTCCAACAAAGATACGAAGTATTTT
CASSESPGSNKDTKYF
>TRBV4-2|NA|NA|TRBJ2-2
TGTGCCAGCACCCCACTAGTTGGAGACACCGGGGAGCTGTTTTTT
CASTPLVGDTGELFF
>TRBV6-6|TRBD2|medium-sized|TRBJ2-3
TGTGCCAGCAGTTACTCGGAACTAGCGGGCACAGATACGCAGTATTTT
CASSYSELAGTDTQYF
>TRBV4-3|TRBD1|NA|TRBJ1-2
TGCGGTAGCAGACAGGGGACAGGAGCTAACTATGGCTACACCTTC
CGSRQGTGANYGYTF
>TRBV28|NA|NA|TRBJ1-5
TGTGCCAGCAGTACCCAATGGGTGGAAAGTCAGCCCCAGCATTTT
CASSTQWVESQPQHF
>TRBV20-1|NA|NA|TRBJ1-1
TGCAGTGCGCCCCTGGGGGGTAACACTGGAGCTTTCTTT
CSAPLGGNTGAFF
>TRBV15|NA|medium-sized|TRBJ2-5
TGTGCCACCAGCAGCTGGCTCCAGGGAAAGACCCAGTACTTC
CATSSWLQGKTQYF
>TRBV3-1|NA|NA|TRBJ2-3
TGTCCCATCACTCATCTGGGGTCCCAGGATACGCAGTATTTT
CPITHLGSQDTQYF
>TRBV19|TRBD2|NA|TRBJ2-3
TGTGCCGCAAGTAAGGCGGGAGAAGCCGATACGCAGTATTTT
CAASKAGEADTQYF
>TRBV20-1|TRBD2|medium-sized|TRBJ2-7
TGCAGTGCTCCCGACCTGACTAGCGGGAGCTACGAGCAGTACTTC
CSAPDLTSGSYEQYF